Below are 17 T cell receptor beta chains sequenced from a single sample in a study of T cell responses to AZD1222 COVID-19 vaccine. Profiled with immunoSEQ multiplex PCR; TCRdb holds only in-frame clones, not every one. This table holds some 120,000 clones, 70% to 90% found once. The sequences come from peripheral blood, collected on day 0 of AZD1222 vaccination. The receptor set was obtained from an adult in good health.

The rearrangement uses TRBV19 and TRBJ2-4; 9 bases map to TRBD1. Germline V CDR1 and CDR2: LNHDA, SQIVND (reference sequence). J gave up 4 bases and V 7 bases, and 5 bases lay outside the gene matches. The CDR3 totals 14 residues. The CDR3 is CASTFGTGKNIQYF. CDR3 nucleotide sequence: TGTGCCAGTACCTTCGGGACAGGGAAAAACATTCAGTACTTC.

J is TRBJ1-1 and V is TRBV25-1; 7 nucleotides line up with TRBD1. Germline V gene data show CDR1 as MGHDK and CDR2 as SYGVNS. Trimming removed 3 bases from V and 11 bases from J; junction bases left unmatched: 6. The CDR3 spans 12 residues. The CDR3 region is CASSDIDREAFF. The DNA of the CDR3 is TGTGCCAGCAGTGACATCGACAGGGAGGCTTTCTTT.

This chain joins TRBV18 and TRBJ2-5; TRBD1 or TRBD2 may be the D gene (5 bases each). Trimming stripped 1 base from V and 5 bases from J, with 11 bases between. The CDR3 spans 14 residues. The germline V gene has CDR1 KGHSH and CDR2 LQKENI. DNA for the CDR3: TGTGCCAGCTCACCACGAGGGACCGCGGAGACCCAGTACTTC. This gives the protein CASSPRGTAETQYF.

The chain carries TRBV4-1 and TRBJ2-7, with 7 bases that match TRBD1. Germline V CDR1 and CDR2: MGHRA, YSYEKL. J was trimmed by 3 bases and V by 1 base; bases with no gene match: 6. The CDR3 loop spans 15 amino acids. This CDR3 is CASSQVRDSYYEQYF. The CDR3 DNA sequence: TGCGCCAGCAGCCAAGTCCGGGACAGCTACTACGAGCAGTACTTC.

CDR3 loop: CASSYTLDRSYGYTF. Here the CDR3 DNA reads TGTGCCAGCAGTTATACACTGGACAGATCCTATGGCTACACCTTC. J is TRBJ1-2 and V is TRBV6-5; TRBD1 might be the D (6 bases). Trimming took 3 bases from V and 4 from J, leaving 15 bases between them. CDR1 and CDR2 from the germline V gene are MNHEY and SVGAGI. The CDR3 contains 15 residues.

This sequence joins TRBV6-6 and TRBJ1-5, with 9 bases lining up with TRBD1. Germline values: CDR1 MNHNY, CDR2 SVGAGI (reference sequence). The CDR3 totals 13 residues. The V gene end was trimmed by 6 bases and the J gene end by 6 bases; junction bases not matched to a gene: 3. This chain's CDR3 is CASRLTGGQPQHF. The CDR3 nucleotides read TGTGCCAGCAGGCTGACAGGGGGTCAGCCCCAGCATTTT.

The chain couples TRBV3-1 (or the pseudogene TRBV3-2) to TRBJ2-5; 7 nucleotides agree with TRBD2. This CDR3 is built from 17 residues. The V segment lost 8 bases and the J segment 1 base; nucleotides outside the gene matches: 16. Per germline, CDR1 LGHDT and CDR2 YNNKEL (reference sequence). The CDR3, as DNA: TGTGCCAGCTCGGGCCCCAGGAGACTAGCCCTCCAAGAGACCCAGTACTTC. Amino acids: CASSGPRRLALQETQYF.

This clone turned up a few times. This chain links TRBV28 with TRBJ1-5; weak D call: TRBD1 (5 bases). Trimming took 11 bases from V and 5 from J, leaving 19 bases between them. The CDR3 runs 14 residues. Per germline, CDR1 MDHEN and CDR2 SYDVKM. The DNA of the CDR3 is TGTGCCCTCGGGGGGAGGAGGGAAGATCAGCCCCAGCATTTT. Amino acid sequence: CALGGRREDQPQHF.

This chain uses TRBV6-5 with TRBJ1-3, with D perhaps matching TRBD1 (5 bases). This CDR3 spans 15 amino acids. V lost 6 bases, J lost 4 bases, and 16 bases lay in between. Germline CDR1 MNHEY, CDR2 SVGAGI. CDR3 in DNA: TGTGCCAGCAGCCACCTAGGGGTGGGCGGAAACACCATATATTTT. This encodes CASSHLGVGGNTIYF.

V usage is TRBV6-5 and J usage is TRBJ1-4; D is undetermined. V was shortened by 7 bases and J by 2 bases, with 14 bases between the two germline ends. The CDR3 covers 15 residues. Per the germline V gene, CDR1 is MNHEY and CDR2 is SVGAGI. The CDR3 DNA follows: TGTGCCAGCATTCTTGGGGTAGGCACTAATGAAAAACTGTTTTTT. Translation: CASILGVGTNEKLFF.

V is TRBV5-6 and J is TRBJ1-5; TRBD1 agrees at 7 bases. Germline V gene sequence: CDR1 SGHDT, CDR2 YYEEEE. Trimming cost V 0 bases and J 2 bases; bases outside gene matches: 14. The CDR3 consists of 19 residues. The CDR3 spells CASSLVGGRGFDGNQPQHF. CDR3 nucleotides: TGTGCCAGCAGCTTGGTCGGAGGCAGGGGGTTTGATGGCAATCAGCCCCAGCATTTT. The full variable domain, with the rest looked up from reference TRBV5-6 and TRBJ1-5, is DAGVTQSPTHLIKTRGQQVTLRCSPKSGHDTVSWYQQALGQGPQFIFQYYEEEERQRGNFPDRFSGHQFPNYSSELNVNALLLGDSALYLCASSLVGGRGFDGNQPQHFGDGTRLSIL.

In DNA form, the CDR3 reads TGCGCCAGCAGCCAGGTGGGGGCGGCTGGAAACACCATATATTTT. Translating gives CASSQVGAAGNTIYF. V gene TRBV5-1 combines with J gene TRBJ1-3; D may be TRBD1 (6 bases). V dropped 4 bases and J dropped 2 bases, with 13 bases sitting between them. CDR1 and CDR2 from the germline V gene are SGHRS and YFSETQ. The CDR3 is 15 residues long.

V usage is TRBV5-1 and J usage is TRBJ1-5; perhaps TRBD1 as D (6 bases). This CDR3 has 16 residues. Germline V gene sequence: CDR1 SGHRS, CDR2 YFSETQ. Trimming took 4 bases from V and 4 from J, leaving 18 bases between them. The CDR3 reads CASSPGGGGINQPQHF. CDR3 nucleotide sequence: TGCGCCAGCAGCCCTGGAGGGGGAGGCATTAATCAGCCCCAGCATTTT.

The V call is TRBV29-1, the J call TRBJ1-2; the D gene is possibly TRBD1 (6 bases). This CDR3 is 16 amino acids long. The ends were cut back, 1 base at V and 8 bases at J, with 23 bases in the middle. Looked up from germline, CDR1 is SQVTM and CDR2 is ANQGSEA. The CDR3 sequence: CSVEGIGGGPSSGYTF. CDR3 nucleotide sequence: TGCAGCGTTGAAGGTATCGGGGGGGGCCCTTCTTCCGGCTACACCTTC.

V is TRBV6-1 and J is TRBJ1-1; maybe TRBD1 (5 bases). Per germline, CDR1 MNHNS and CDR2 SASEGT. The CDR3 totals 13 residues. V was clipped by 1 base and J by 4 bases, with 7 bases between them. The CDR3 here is CASSEGGATEAFF. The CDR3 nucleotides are TGTGCCAGCAGTGAAGGAGGGGCCACTGAAGCTTTCTTT.

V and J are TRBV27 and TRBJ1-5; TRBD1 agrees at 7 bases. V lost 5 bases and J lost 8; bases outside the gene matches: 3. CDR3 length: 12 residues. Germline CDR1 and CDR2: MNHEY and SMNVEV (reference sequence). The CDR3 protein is CASSQQGEPQHF. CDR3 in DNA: TGTGCCAGCAGTCAGCAGGGGGAGCCCCAGCATTTT.

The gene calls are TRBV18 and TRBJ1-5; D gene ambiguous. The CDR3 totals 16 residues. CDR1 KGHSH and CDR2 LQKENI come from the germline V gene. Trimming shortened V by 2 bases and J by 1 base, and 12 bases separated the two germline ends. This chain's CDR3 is CASSPVEGLSNQPQHF. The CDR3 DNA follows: TGTGCCAGCTCACCAGTCGAGGGATTAAGCAATCAGCCCCAGCATTTT.